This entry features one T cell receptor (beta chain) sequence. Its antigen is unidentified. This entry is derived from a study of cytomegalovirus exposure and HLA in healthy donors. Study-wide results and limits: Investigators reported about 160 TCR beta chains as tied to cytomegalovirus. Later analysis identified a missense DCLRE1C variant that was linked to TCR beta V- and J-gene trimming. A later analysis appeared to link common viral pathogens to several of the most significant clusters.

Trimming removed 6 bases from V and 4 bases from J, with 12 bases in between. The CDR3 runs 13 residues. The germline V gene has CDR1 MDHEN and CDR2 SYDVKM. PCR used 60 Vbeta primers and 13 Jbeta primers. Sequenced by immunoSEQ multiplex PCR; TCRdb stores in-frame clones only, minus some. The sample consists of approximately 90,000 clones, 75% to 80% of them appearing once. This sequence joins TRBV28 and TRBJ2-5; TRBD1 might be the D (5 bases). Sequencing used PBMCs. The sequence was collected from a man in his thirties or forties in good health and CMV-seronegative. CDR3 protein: CASSRRVRETQYF. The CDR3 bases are TGTGCCAGCAGCCGCAGGGTCAGAGAGACCCAGTACTTC. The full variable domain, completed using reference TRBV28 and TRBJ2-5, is DVKVTQSSRYLVKRTGEKVFLECVQDMDHENMFWYRQDPGLGLRLIYFSYDVKMKEKGDIPEGYSVSREKKERFSLILESASTNQTSMYLCASSRRVRETQYFGPGTRLLVL.